These 25 T cell receptor beta chains came from one sample sequenced in a study of PD-1 blockade in classical Hodgkin lymphoma (dated by TCRdb to about 2020). In the paper's terms, the time point label means: cycle 2 day 1 (C2D1) of nivolumab. All trial patients had relapsed after autologous stem cell transplantation, with cohorts A, B and C differing in prior brentuximab vedotin exposure. Library preparation used the immunoSEQ multiplex PCR assay. TCRdb stores this immuneACCESS table with in-frame sequences only. Part of the clones is absent; in the studies checked, under half of the shortfall reflects unresolved V genes, and no reason is known for the rest. In all, the sample holds roughly 96,000 clones, and roughly 89% of those were seen once. The ten largest clones capture around a tenth of the sample. The specimen was peripheral blood mononuclear cells (PBMCs), collected before the second cycle of nivolumab. All receptors derive from a human donor with classical Hodgkin lymphoma.

The chain has TRBV9 and TRBJ2-7; no reliable D call. The CDR3 runs 15 residues. The V gene's germline CDR1 is SGDLS and CDR2 YYNGEE. The V end was cut by 1 base, the J end by 2 bases, with 13 bases between. In DNA form, the CDR3 reads TGTGCCAGCAGCGTACCCATTTCGGCCACCTACGAGCAGTACTTC. Translation gives CASSVPISATYEQYF.

The rearrangement joins TRBV30 to TRBJ2-3; D remains ambiguous. The CDR3 sequence is 12 residues long. CDR1 and CDR2 (germline): GTSNPN, SVGIG (reference sequence). V shed 0 bases and J shed 7 bases, with 8 bases lying between them. The CDR3 DNA reads as TGTGCCTGGAGTGTTGACCCATATACGCAGTATTTT. It translates to CAWSVDPYTQYF. The full variable domain, in which reference TRBV30 and TRBJ2-3 provide the parts outside the CDR3, is SQTIHQWPATLVQPVGSPLSLECTVEGTSNPNLYWYRQAAGRGLQLLFYSVGIGQISSEVPQNLSASRPQDRQFILSSKKLLLSDSGFYLCAWSVDPYTQYFGPGTRLTVL.

V gene TRBV4-1 combines with J gene TRBJ2-2; D gene ambiguous. CDR3 length: 15 residues. Per the germline V gene, CDR1 is MGHRA and CDR2 is YSYEKL. V gave up 6 bases and J gave up 1 base, with 12 bases separating them. Written as DNA, the CDR3 is TGCGCCAGCAGTCCCCGTGACGTGAACACCGGGGAGCTGTTTTTT. Its translation is CASSPRDVNTGELFF.

V usage is TRBV11-2 and J usage is TRBJ2-7; 11 nucleotides match TRBD2. CDR1 SGHAT and CDR2 FQNNGV come from the germline V gene. V lost 5 bases and J lost 0; bases outside the gene matches: 3. This CDR3 region has 15 residues. CDR3 sequence: CASSPGTSGSYEQYF. The CDR3 DNA reads TGTGCCAGCAGCCCCGGGACTAGCGGCTCCTACGAGCAGTACTTC.

This sequence joins TRBV28 and TRBJ2-1; D possibly uses TRBD1 or TRBD2 (5 bases each). V was trimmed by 1 base and J by 2 bases, leaving 12 bases between them. There are 16 residues in the CDR3. Germline V CDR1 and CDR2: MDHEN, SYDVKM. The CDR3 DNA sequence: TGTGCCAGCAGTTTATCTGGGATGGGGGCCTACAATGAGCAGTTCTTC. Encoded protein: CASSLSGMGAYNEQFF.

In nucleotides, the CDR3 is TGTGCCAGCAGCTCGCCGTTACTAGCGGGGAGCTACAATGAGCAGTTCTTC. This gives the protein CASSSPLLAGSYNEQFF. This chain connects TRBV5-4 to TRBJ2-1, with 10 bases lining up with TRBD2. V was pared by 3 bases and J by 3 bases, with 9 bases of the junction left unmatched. CDR1 is SGHNT, CDR2 YYREEE, per germline (reference sequence). The CDR3 has 17 residues.

This clone was recorded once. This chain's CDR3 is CASSLAGYEQYF. The CDR3 DNA reads TGTGCCAGCAGTTTAGCAGGTTACGAGCAGTACTTC. The rearrangement links TRBV27 to TRBJ2-7; D is undetermined. The CDR3 extends over 12 amino acids. V gave up 2 bases and J gave up 4 bases, with 6 bases separating them. The V gene's germline CDR1 is MNHEY and CDR2 SMNVEV (reference sequence).

The CDR3 DNA is TGTGCCAGCACCCGGACTAAATACAATGAGCAGTTCTTC. Residues: CASTRTKYNEQFF. The chain recombines TRBV7-9 with TRBJ2-1; D perhaps matches TRBD2 (6 bases). V gave up 7 bases and J gave up 4 bases, with 11 bases separating them. The CDR3 runs to 13 residues. Looked up from germline, CDR1 is SEHNR and CDR2 is FQNEAQ (reference sequence).

The genes are TRBV10-1 and TRBJ2-2, with TRBD1 as a possible D gene (6 bases). Trimming stripped 4 bases from V and 4 bases from J, with 10 bases between. CDR3 length: 14 residues. Germline V gives CDR1 WNHNN, CDR2 SYGVQD (reference sequence). CDR3 region: CASSASGATGELFF. The CDR3 coding sequence is TGCGCCAGCAGTGCCTCAGGGGCCACCGGGGAGCTGTTTTTT.

This clone was seen a single time. The rearrangement links TRBV7-9 to TRBJ2-5; no firm D call. Between the trimmed V and J ends, which lost 3 bases and 4 bases, there was a span of 9 bases. Germline V gives CDR1 SEHNR, CDR2 FQNEAQ (reference sequence). The CDR3 has 13 residues. The CDR3 is CASSFLGGETQYF. CDR3 bases: TGTGCCAGCAGCTTTCTTGGTGGAGAGACCCAGTACTTC.

The genes are TRBV6-1 and TRBJ1-2; no clear D. Germline-derived CDR1 and CDR2 are MNHNS and SASEGT. This CDR3 comprises 13 residues. V was clipped by 1 base and J by 4 bases, with 7 bases between them. The CDR3 DNA reads TGTGCCAGCAGTGAAGGCGCTCCCTATGGCTACACCTTC. The encoded protein is CASSEGAPYGYTF.

V gene TRBV2 combines with J gene TRBJ1-6, with TRBD1 matching over 9 bases. The CDR3 loop spans 15 amino acids. V lost 4 bases and J lost 8; bases outside the gene matches: 6. CDR1 and CDR2 from the germline V gene are SNHLY and FYNNEI. CDR3 protein: CASSGWDRDYSPLHF. The DNA of the CDR3 is TGTGCCAGCAGTGGATGGGACAGGGATTATTCACCCCTCCACTTT.

This rearrangement joins TRBV19 to TRBJ2-7, with a weak D call TRBD1 (6 bases). Looked up from germline, CDR1 is LNHDA and CDR2 is SQIVND (reference sequence). The CDR3 is 15 amino acids. Between the trimmed V and J ends, which lost 6 bases and 4 bases, there was a span of 19 bases. The CDR3 nucleotides are TGTGCCAGTAGCCACATTCCGGGACACTCTTACGAGCAGTACTTC. Translating it yields CASSHIPGHSYEQYF.

The rearrangement joins TRBV27 to TRBJ2-7; 9 bases are a match to TRBD2. J lost 6 bases, V lost 5 bases, and 8 bases had no gene match. Germline V gene lookup returns CDR1 MNHEY and CDR2 SMNVEV (reference sequence). This CDR3 is built from 14 residues. This chain's CDR3 is CASSRGGAGLEQYF. The CDR3 DNA reads TGTGCCAGCAGTCGCGGGGGGGCGGGGCTCGAGCAGTACTTC.

This clone came up a few times. The chain recombines TRBV4-1 with TRBJ1-2; D is unclear. In germline, CDR1 is MGHRA, CDR2 YSYEKL. V lost 3 bases and J lost 9, with 14 bases in between. The CDR3 loop spans 13 amino acids. The CDR3 spells CASSHTRDRRYTF. In DNA form, the CDR3 reads TGCGCCAGCAGCCATACTCGGGATAGGCGCTACACCTTC.

This chain links TRBV7-7 with TRBJ2-3, with 9 nucleotides matching TRBD2. The germline CDR1 and CDR2 sequences are SSHAT and FNYEAQ (reference sequence). This CDR3 is 16 amino acids long. After removal of 4 bases from V and 2 bases from J, the junction contained 7 bases not matched to a gene. CDR3 nucleotides: TGTGCCAGCAGCTCCTCGACTAGCGGTACCACAGATACGCAGTATTTT. Protein product: CASSSSTSGTTDTQYF. The full variable domain, in which reference TRBV7-7 and TRBJ2-3 provide the parts outside the CDR3, is GAGVSQSPRYKVTKRGQDVTLRCDPISSHATLYWYQQALGQGPEFLTYFNYEAQPDKSGLPSDRFSAERPEGSISTLTIQRTEQRDSAMYRCASSSSTSGTTDTQYFGPGTRLTVL.

V is TRBV15 and J is TRBJ2-1; 9 positions match TRBD2. Germline V gene sequence: CDR1 LNHNV, CDR2 YYDKDF (reference sequence). The CDR3 length is 15 residues. V lost 5 bases, J lost 7 bases, and 9 bases stayed unmatched. The CDR3 nucleotides read TGTGCCACCAGCGGACGACTAGCGGCCCCGAATGAGCAGTTCTTC. Translation: CATSGRLAAPNEQFF.

J is TRBJ1-1 and V is TRBV18; TRBD1 agrees at 8 bases. The V gene end was trimmed by 5 bases and the J gene end by 3 bases; junction bases not matched to a gene: 11. CDR3 length: 16 residues. Germline CDR1 is KGHSH and CDR2 is LQKENI. CDR3 DNA: TGTGCCAGCTCAGAAAAGTTCAGGGGGCAGGACACTGAAGCTTTCTTT. The encoded protein is CASSEKFRGQDTEAFF. The full variable domain, with the rest looked up from reference TRBV18 and TRBJ1-1, is NAGVMQNPRHLVRRRGQEARLRCSPMKGHSHVYWYRQLPEEGLKFMVYLQKENIIDESGMPKERFSAEFPKEGPSILRIQQVVRGDSAAYFCASSEKFRGQDTEAFFGQGTRLTVV.

The chain joins TRBV27 to TRBJ2-7, with D maybe TRBD2 (7 bases). Germline CDR1 reads MNHEY; CDR2 reads SMNVEV (reference sequence). Trimming took off 0 bases at V and 4 bases at J, with 10 bases between the two ends. The CDR3 sequence is 14 residues long. The CDR3 DNA is TGTGCCAGCAGTTTATCGGGGGGGCAATACGAGCAGTACTTC. It codes for CASSLSGGQYEQYF.

This clone has only a few counts. This rearrangement joins TRBV2 to TRBJ1-6; unclear D gene. This CDR3 region has 13 residues. Per the germline V gene, CDR1 is SNHLY and CDR2 is FYNNEI. Trimming took off 10 bases at V and 7 bases at J, with 14 bases between the two ends. The CDR3 sequence is CANKETENSPLHF. The CDR3 DNA sequence: TGTGCCAACAAAGAGACGGAAAATTCACCCCTCCACTTT.

The chain links TRBV15 to TRBJ2-7, with D possibly matching TRBD2 (6 bases). V lost 1 base to trimming and J lost 2 bases, with 12 bases between them. Germline lookup yields CDR1 LNHNV and CDR2 YYDKDF (reference sequence). The CDR3 covers 15 residues. In DNA, the CDR3 is TGTGCCACCAGCAGAGGGGGAGGCCTCGCCTACGAGCAGTACTTC. It translates to CATSRGGGLAYEQYF.

The CDR3 nucleotides are TGCGCCAGCAGCCAAGCGGGCACAGATACGCAGTATTTT. Amino acids: CASSQAGTDTQYF. This chain connects TRBV4-1 to TRBJ2-3, with D hard to call. The germline V and J ends were trimmed by 1 base and 1 base, with 3 bases remaining between them. Per germline, CDR1 MGHRA and CDR2 YSYEKL. This CDR3 contains 13 residues.

This clone was detected a few times. J is TRBJ2-1 and V is TRBV19, with 11 bases that match TRBD2. The germline CDR1 and CDR2 sequences are LNHDA and SQIVND (reference sequence). V was pared by 5 bases and J by 1 base, with 10 bases of the junction left unmatched. There are 18 residues in the CDR3. CDR3 coding DNA: TGTGCCAGTAGTCTCTCCCTTCTAGCGGGAGGTTCCTACAATGAGCAGTTCTTC. Protein: CASSLSLLAGGSYNEQFF.

This chain uses TRBV6-6 with TRBJ2-7; 9 bases fit TRBD2. The V gene end was trimmed by 0 bases and the J gene end by 4 bases; junction bases not matched to a gene: 7. The CDR3 contains 16 residues. Germline V gives CDR1 MNHNY, CDR2 SVGAGI (reference sequence). For the CDR3, the DNA is TGTGCCAGCAGTTACTCTCGGACTAGCGTTAATTACGAGCAGTACTTC. This encodes CASSYSRTSVNYEQYF.

The V call is TRBV7-2, the J call TRBJ2-1; 11 nucleotides match TRBD1. CDR1 is SGHTA and CDR2 is FQGNSA in the germline V gene. Germline trimming cut 1 base from V and 10 bases from J; bases unmatched to any gene: 3. This CDR3 comprises 14 residues. In nucleotides, the CDR3 is TGTGCCAGCAGCTTAGTCGGGACAGGGGGAGAGCAGTTCTTC. Translation: CASSLVGTGGEQFF.